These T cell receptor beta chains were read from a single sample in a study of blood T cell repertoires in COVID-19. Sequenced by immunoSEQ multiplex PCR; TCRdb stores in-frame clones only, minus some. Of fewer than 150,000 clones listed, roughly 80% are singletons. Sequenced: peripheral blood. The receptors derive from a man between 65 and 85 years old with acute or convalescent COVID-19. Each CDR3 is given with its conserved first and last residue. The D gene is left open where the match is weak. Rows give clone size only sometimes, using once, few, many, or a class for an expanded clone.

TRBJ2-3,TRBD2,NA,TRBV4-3,TGCGCCAGCAGCCAAGAGTGGGGCGGGGGGTCCTCTAGCACAGATACGCAGTATTTT,CASSQEWGGGSSSTDTQYF
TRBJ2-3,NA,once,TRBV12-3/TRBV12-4,TGTGCCAGTTCGAGGCAGCGCACAGATACGCAGTATTTT,CASSRQRTDTQYF
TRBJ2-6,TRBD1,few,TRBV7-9,TGTGCCAGCAGCCAACACTACAGGGGCTCTGGGGCCAACGTCCTGACTTTC,CASSQHYRGSGANVLTF
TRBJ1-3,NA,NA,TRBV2,TGTGCCAGCAGTGAAGAGTTAGTTGTATCTACTGGAAACACCATATATTTT,CASSEELVVSTGNTIYF
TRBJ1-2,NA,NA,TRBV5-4,TGTGCCAGCAGCCAGGACACGGATCGTGGCTACACCTTC,CASSQDTDRGYTF
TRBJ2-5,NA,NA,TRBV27,TGTGCCAGCAAACAACGGGACTCCGGCAGGGAGACCCAGTACTTC,CASKQRDSGRETQYF
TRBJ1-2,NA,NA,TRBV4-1,TGCGCCAGCAGCCAAGGGACAGTCTATGGCTACACCTTC,CASSQGTVYGYTF
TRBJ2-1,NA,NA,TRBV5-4,TGTGCCAGCAGCCCTCCTCACGGGGGCTCCTACAATGAGCAGTTCTTC,CASSPPHGGSYNEQFF
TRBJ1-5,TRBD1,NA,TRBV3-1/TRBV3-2,TGTGCCAGCAGCCAAGGGACAGGAGATCAGCCCCAGCATTTT,CASSQGTGDQPQHF
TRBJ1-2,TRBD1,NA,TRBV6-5,TGTGCCAGCAGGGGACAGGGAAACGGTTATGGCTACACCTTC,CASRGQGNGYGYTF
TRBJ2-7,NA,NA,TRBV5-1,TGCGCCAGCAGTCCAGCGGACGGCTACGAGCAGTACTTC,CASSPADGYEQYF
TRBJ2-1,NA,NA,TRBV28,TGTGCCAGCAGTCCTCAGGGTAGCTCCTACAATGAGCAGTTCTTC,CASSPQGSSYNEQFF
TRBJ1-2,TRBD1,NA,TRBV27,TGTGCCAGCAGTTCCCTAGACAGGGTATATGGCTACACCTTC,CASSSLDRVYGYTF
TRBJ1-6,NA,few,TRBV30,TGTGCCTGGAGTGTCAAACAGAGCTCCTATAATTCACCCCTCCACTTT,CAWSVKQSSYNSPLHF
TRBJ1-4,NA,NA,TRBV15,TGTGCCACCAGCAGAGAGCGAAGAACAACTAATGAAAAACTGTTTTTT,CATSRERRTTNEKLFF
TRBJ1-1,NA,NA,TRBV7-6,TGTGCCAGCAGCTTAGGGGTCGGAGGGGACACTGAAGCTTTCTTT,CASSLGVGGDTEAFF
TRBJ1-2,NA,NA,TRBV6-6,TGTGCCAGCAGTCCCTCAAGGCTGGGCGATGGCTACACCTTC,CASSPSRLGDGYTF
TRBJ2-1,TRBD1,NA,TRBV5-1,TGCGCCAGCAGCCCGACAGGGGAAGCCTACAATGAGCAGTTCTTC,CASSPTGEAYNEQFF
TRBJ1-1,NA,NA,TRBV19,TGTGCCAGTAGCCGACAGGCCAACACTGAAGCTTTCTTT,CASSRQANTEAFF
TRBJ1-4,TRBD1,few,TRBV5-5,TGTGCCAGCAGCTTGAGGACAGGGGATAATGAAAAACTGTTTTTT,CASSLRTGDNEKLFF
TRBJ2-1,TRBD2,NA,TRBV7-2,TGTGCCAGCAGCTTCGCGCTAGCGGGGGGGTACAATGAGCAGTTCTTC,CASSFALAGGYNEQFF
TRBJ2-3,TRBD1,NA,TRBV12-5,TGTGCTAGTTCCTACAGGGGGCAGACAGATACGCAGTATTTT,CASSYRGQTDTQYF
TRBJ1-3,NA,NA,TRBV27,TGTGCCAGCAGTTTATCCTACAGGGCGACCTCTGGAAACACCATATATTTT,CASSLSYRATSGNTIYF
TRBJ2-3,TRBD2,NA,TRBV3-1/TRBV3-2,TGTGCCAGCAGCCAGCTTAGCGGGAAAGTAGGAGATACGCAGTATTTT,CASSQLSGKVGDTQYF
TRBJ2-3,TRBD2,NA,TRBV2,TGTGCCAGCAGCGATACTAGCGGGAGCACAGATACGCAGTATTTT,CASSDTSGSTDTQYF
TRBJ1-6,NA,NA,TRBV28,TGTGCCAGCAGTTCACATGGTTATAATTCACCCCTCCACTTT,CASSSHGYNSPLHF
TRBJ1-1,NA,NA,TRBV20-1,TGCAGTGCTAGTCGGCGGGATTACACTGAAGCTTTCTTT,CSASRRDYTEAFF
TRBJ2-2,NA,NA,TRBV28,TGTGCCAGCAGTTTACCCGGACAGCCCTCCGGGGAGCTGTTTTTT,CASSLPGQPSGELFF
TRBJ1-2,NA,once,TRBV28,TGTGCCAGCAGTTTGTCCCCACCGAGCTATGGCTACACCTTC,CASSLSPPSYGYTF
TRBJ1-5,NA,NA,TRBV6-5,TGTGCCAGCAGTCGAAGCTATAGCAATCAGCCCCAGCATTTT,CASSRSYSNQPQHF
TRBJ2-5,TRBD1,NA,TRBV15,TGTGCCACCAGCAAAGGGGCCCTAGAACAGGGGGAGACCCAGTACTTC,CATSKGALEQGETQYF
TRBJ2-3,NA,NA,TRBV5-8,TGTGCCAGCAGCCTCACTAGGAATACGCAGTATTTT,CASSLTRNTQYF
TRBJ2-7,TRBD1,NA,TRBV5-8,TGTGCCAGCAGATCGACCGGGACAGGGACCTACGAGCAGTACTTC,CASRSTGTGTYEQYF
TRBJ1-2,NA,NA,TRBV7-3,TGTGCCAGCAGTCCCACGGGGGAGTATGGCTACACCTTC,CASSPTGEYGYTF
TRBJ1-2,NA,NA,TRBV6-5,TGTGCCAGCAGTTACTCGACGCAGGCGGGGTATGGCTACACCTTC,CASSYSTQAGYGYTF
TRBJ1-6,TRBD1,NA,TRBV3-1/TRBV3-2,TGTGCCAGCAGCCCGGAGGGGACAGCGAATTCACCCCTCCACTTT,CASSPEGTANSPLHF
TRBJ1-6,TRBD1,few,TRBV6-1,TGTGCCAGCAGTGAAAGACAGGGCAGCTCCTATAATTCACCCCTCCACTTT,CASSERQGSSYNSPLHF
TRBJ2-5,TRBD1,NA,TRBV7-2,TGTGCCAGCAGCTTAGGGGGGACAGGGCGTCGAGAGACCCAGTACTTC,CASSLGGTGRRETQYF
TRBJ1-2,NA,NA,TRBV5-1,TGCGCCAACAGGAGTCTAACGGGCTATGGCTACACCTTC,CANRSLTGYGYTF
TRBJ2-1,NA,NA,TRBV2,TGTGCCAGTAATCTCTTGGACACTTACAATGAGCAGTTCTTC,CASNLLDTYNEQFF
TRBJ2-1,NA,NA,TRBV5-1,TGCGCCAGCAGCTACGGAGCAGACTACAATGAGCAGTTCTTC,CASSYGADYNEQFF
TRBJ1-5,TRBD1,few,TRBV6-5,TGTGCCAGCAGTTGGGACAGGAGCAATCAGCCCCAGCATTTT,CASSWDRSNQPQHF
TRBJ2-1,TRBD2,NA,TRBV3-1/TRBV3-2,TGTGCCAGCAGCCTCGGGACTAGCGGGGGACACAATGAGCAGTTCTTC,CASSLGTSGGHNEQFF
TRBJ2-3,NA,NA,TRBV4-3,TGCGCCAGCAGCCAAGAGCCCAGCGCTAGCACAGATACGCAGTATTTT,CASSQEPSASTDTQYF
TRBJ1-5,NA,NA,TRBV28,TGTGCCAGCAGTTTAGGGGCAGCCTTCGTTCAGGGGCCCCAGCATTTT,CASSLGAAFVQGPQHF
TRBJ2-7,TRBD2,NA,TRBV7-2,TGTGCCAGCAGCTCGGGACTAGCCAACGAGCAGTACTTC,CASSSGLANEQYF
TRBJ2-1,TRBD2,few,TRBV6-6,TGTGCCAGCAGGGCTGCTAGCGGGGGGGCTCGGGAGCAGTTCTTC,CASRAASGGAREQFF
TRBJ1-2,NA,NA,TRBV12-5,TGTGCTAGTGGTTTCAGGGACATTCTAGATGGCTACACCTTC,CASGFRDILDGYTF
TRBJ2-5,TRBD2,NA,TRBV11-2,TGTGCCAGCAGCTTAGGTCCTAGCGGGACGGGGTCGGGGACCCAGTACTTC,CASSLGPSGTGSGTQYF
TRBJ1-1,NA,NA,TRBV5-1,TGCGCCAGCAGCGCGGGCCGCCGAGCCGACACTGAAGCTTTCTTT,CASSAGRRADTEAFF
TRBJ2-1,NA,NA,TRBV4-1,TGCGCCAGCAGCCAATCCCCCCCGCGGGGGCCCAGTGAGCAGTTCTTC,CASSQSPPRGPSEQFF
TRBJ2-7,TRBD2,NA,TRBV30,TGTGCCTGGTCTAGCGGGAGGGGAGCCTACGAGCAGTACTTC,CAWSSGRGAYEQYF
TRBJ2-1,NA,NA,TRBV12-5,TGTGCTAGTACAGGCTACAATGAGCAGTTCTTC,CASTGYNEQFF
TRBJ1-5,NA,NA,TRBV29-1,TGCAGCGTTGGACAGAACAATCAGCCCCAGCATTTT,CSVGQNNQPQHF
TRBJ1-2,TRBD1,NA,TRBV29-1,TGCAGCGTCGGAGGGGGCGCCGGTAGGTATGGCTACACCTTC,CSVGGGAGRYGYTF
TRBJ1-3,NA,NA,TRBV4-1,TGCGCCAGCAGCCAAGTTTCAGGCTTCCTCTCTGGAAACACCATATATTTT,CASSQVSGFLSGNTIYF
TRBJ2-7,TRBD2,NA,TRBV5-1,TGCGCCAGCAGCTTGGGGGCTAGCGGGATGATATACGAGCAGTACTTC,CASSLGASGMIYEQYF
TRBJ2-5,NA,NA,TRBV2,TGTGCCAGCAGTGGAGCTAGCCGGGAGACCCAGTACTTC,CASSGASRETQYF